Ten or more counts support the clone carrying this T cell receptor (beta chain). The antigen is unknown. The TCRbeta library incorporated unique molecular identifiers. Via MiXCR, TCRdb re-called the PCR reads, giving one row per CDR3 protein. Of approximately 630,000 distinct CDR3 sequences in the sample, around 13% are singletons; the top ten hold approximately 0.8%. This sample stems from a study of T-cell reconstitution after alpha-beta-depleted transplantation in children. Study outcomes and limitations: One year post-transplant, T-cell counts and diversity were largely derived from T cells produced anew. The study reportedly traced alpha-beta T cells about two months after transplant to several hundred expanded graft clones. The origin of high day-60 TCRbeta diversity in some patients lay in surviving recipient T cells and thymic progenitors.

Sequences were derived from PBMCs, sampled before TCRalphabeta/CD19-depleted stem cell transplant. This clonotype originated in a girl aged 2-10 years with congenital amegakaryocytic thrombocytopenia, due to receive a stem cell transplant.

In DNA, the CDR3 is TGCAGTGCTAGCTACCCAGGACAGAGGTACCAAGAGACCCAGTACTTC. This encodes CSASYPGQRYQETQYF. The gene calls are TRBV20-1 and TRBJ2-5; perhaps TRBD1 as D (6 bases). The CDR3 totals 16 residues. Trimming shortened V by 3 bases and J by 0 bases, and 17 bases separated the two germline ends. Per the germline V gene, CDR1 is DFQATT and CDR2 is SNEGSKA (reference sequence).